The next 5 T cell receptor beta chains were all read from a single sample in a study of PD-L1 blockade in urothelial cancer. Time point described: pretreatment peripheral blood. Measured with immunoSEQ multiplex PCR; TCRdb has only the in-frame clones, and not every one. Among 130,000 or so clones listed, around 85% were seen once. This specimen consisted of PBMCs, obtained around atezolizumab (anti-PD-L1) treatment. These receptors came from a middle-aged man with urothelial cancer.

This clone was found once. V is TRBV5-1 and J is TRBJ1-6, with 8 positions matching TRBD1. V was clipped by 4 bases and J by 7 bases; unmatched bases: 4. Germline assignment: CDR1 SGHRS and CDR2 YFSETQ. The CDR3 is made up of 14 amino acids. The CDR3, as DNA: TGCGCCAGCAGCCCTCGGACAGGGAATTCACCCCTCCACTTT. Protein: CASSPRTGNSPLHF.

V usage is TRBV9 and J usage is TRBJ2-5; a possible D gene is TRBD1 (6 bases). CDR1 SGDLS and CDR2 YYNGEE come from the germline V gene. This CDR3 comprises 15 residues. V was pared by 0 bases and J by 3 bases, with 12 bases between. In DNA, the CDR3 is TGTGCCAGCAGCGTAGATAGGGGACACGAAGAGACCCAGTACTTC. Its protein is CASSVDRGHEETQYF.

This rearrangement joins TRBV25-1 to TRBJ2-2, with 9 nucleotides matching TRBD2. V dropped 5 bases and J dropped 7; count of bases not matched to a gene: 14. CDR3 size: 17 residues. Germline CDR1 and CDR2: MGHDK and SYGVNS. This CDR3 is CASSTFGVAGAGGELFF. CDR3 bases: TGTGCCAGCAGTACCTTTGGGGTAGCGGGAGCGGGCGGGGAGCTGTTTTTT.

The V call is TRBV15, the J call TRBJ2-1; D perhaps matches TRBD2 (6 bases). This CDR3 is 13 amino acids long. Germline CDR1 and CDR2: LNHNV and YYDKDF (reference sequence). The V and J ends lost 0 bases and 9 bases respectively, with 9 bases between them. In DNA, the CDR3 is TGTGCCACCAGCAGAGACGGGAGCGTTGAGCAGTTCTTC. Translation gives CATSRDGSVEQFF.

The sample holds one count of this clone. The chain carries TRBV5-1 and TRBJ2-3; 8 bases agree with TRBD1. V dropped 3 bases and J dropped 2; count of bases not matched to a gene: 14. The CDR3 is made up of 18 amino acids. CDR1 and CDR2 (germline): SGHRS, YFSETQ. The CDR3 is CASSSSLFRGPVTDTQYF. In DNA form, the CDR3 reads TGCGCCAGCAGCTCGAGTCTCTTCAGGGGGCCAGTCACAGATACGCAGTATTTT.